These T cell receptor beta chains were read from a single sample in a study of blood T cell repertoires in COVID-19. Measured with immunoSEQ multiplex PCR; TCRdb has only the in-frame clones, and not every one. The sample records 200,000 or so clones, about 90% being singletons. What was sequenced was peripheral blood. The receptors were sampled from a woman in her 70s with acute or convalescent COVID-19. Each CDR3 is given with its conserved first and last residue. A D gene is named only where the DNA matches it firmly. Size is omitted from some rows. Given values are once, few, many or a class for expanded clones.

size	D	V	J	CDR3	DNA
NA	NA	TRBV10-3	TRBJ1-2	CAISEEGGANYGYTF	TGTGCCATCAGTGAGGAAGGGGGAGCTAACTATGGCTACACCTTC
NA	NA	TRBV7-6	TRBJ2-1	CASSLEGRGWAQSNEQFF	TGTGCCAGCAGCTTAGAGGGTAGGGGCTGGGCACAATCCAATGAGCAGTTCTTC
NA	TRBD2	TRBV5-1	TRBJ2-2	CASSSGEGLANTGELFF	TGCGCCAGCAGCTCAGGAGAGGGACTAGCGAACACCGGGGAGCTGTTTTTT
NA	TRBD1	TRBV18	TRBJ2-5	CASSRDRGGQTQYF	TGTGCCAGCTCCCGGGACAGGGGCGGACAGACCCAGTACTTC
NA	NA	TRBV4-1	TRBJ1-2	CASSLSRPGLVNYGYTF	TGCGCCAGCAGCCTAAGTCGTCCCGGTCTCGTCAACTATGGCTACACCTTC
NA	TRBD2	TRBV2	TRBJ2-3	CASSAQLAGEGLYTQYF	TGTGCCAGCAGTGCCCAACTAGCGGGGGAAGGCCTATATACGCAGTATTTT
NA	NA	TRBV5-6	TRBJ1-6	CASSFGQPSYSYNSPLHF	TGTGCCAGCAGCTTTGGGCAGCCGTCCTACTCCTATAATTCACCCCTCCACTTT
NA	TRBD1	TRBV25-1	TRBJ1-1	CASSGQGGTEAFF	TGTGCCAGCAGTGGCCAGGGGGGCACTGAAGCTTTCTTT
NA	NA	TRBV2	TRBJ1-3	CASSVDRSSGNTIYF	TGTGCCAGCAGTGTCGACAGAAGCTCTGGAAACACCATATATTTT
NA	TRBD1	TRBV7-2	TRBJ1-1	CASSLEARGLAEAFF	TGTGCCAGCAGCTTAGAGGCAAGGGGGCTTGCTGAAGCTTTCTTT
NA	NA	TRBV11-2	TRBJ1-1	CASSSSAGRNTEAFF	TGTGCCAGCAGCTCTTCCGCAGGGCGGAACACTGAAGCTTTCTTT
once	NA	TRBV11-3	TRBJ1-1	CASSLEGTISPEAFF	TGTGCCAGCAGCCTAGAAGGGACAATCAGCCCTGAAGCTTTCTTT
NA	TRBD2	TRBV25-1	TRBJ2-2	CASSIQRGTTGELFF	TGTGCCAGCAGTATCCAGCGGGGGACCACCGGGGAGCTGTTTTTT
NA	NA	TRBV5-6	TRBJ2-7	CASSLTGSSYEQYF	TGTGCCAGCAGCTTAACAGGGAGCTCCTACGAGCAGTACTTC
NA	TRBD1	TRBV25-1	TRBJ2-7	CASSDLRQGAYEQYF	TGTGCCAGCAGTGACCTCAGACAGGGGGCCTACGAGCAGTACTTC
NA	NA	TRBV5-6	TRBJ2-7	CASNDMYEQYF	TGTGCCAGCAACGACATGTACGAGCAGTACTTC
NA	TRBD1	TRBV4-1	TRBJ1-1	CASSQGGQGDTEAFF	TGCGCCAGCAGCCAAGGGGGACAGGGAGACACTGAAGCTTTCTTT
NA	NA	TRBV19	TRBJ1-6	CASSGGPPNSPLHF	TGTGCCAGTAGTGGTGGGCCTCCCAATTCACCCCTCCACTTT
NA	NA	TRBV28	TRBJ2-3	CASRRDFIGTQYF	TGTGCCAGCAGACGGGACTTTATTGGGACGCAGTATTTT
NA	TRBD2	TRBV10-3	TRBJ2-2	CAITLGAGGTGELFF	TGTGCCATCACTCTAGGAGCGGGAGGTACCGGGGAGCTGTTTTTT
NA	TRBD1	TRBV7-2	TRBJ2-3	CASTLDRGPDTQYF	TGTGCCAGCACCTTGGACAGGGGTCCAGATACGCAGTATTTT
once	TRBD2	TRBV5-1	TRBJ2-1	CASSRLAGDSSYNEQFF	TGCGCCAGCAGCCGGCTAGCGGGTGACTCGTCCTACAATGAGCAGTTCTTC
NA	TRBD1	TRBV29-1	TRBJ1-1	CSVEAGTGGRTEAFF	TGCAGCGTTGAAGCAGGGACAGGGGGCAGGACTGAAGCTTTCTTT
NA	TRBD1	TRBV6-6	TRBJ2-5	CASSRTSGTGIQETQYF	TGTGCCAGCAGTCGGACCTCCGGGACAGGGATACAAGAGACCCAGTACTTC